The 22 T cell receptor beta chains given below trace back to one sample, sequenced in a study of shared clonotypes between healthy human individuals. Produced via immunoSEQ multiplex PCR; TCRdb's table is partial and in-frame only. The sample lists roughly 1,100,000 clones, approximately 72% occurring once. The sequenced material came from memory CD4+ T cells sorted from blood. Subset in this sample: CD45RA-negative fraction. These receptors were taken from a man aged 18 to 29 in good health.

This clone was found once. The chain combines TRBV28 with TRBJ2-3; possible D gene TRBD1, 7 bases. There are 15 residues in the CDR3. The ends were cut back, 6 bases at V and 2 bases at J, with 15 bases in the middle. Germline values: CDR1 MDHEN, CDR2 SYDVKM. For the CDR3, the DNA is TGTGCCAGCAGCCAGCAGGGGGGAAACACAGATACGCAGTATTTT. The encoded protein is CASSQQGGNTDTQYF.

Note on this clone: The likely explanation is a read error, given a far larger clone one base away. This sample includes further DNA sequences coding for the same CDR3. The chain links TRBV2 to TRBJ1-4; 7 nucleotides align to TRBD1. J was trimmed by 7 bases and V by 6 bases; bases with no gene match: 8. Germline-derived CDR1 and CDR2 are SNHLY and FYNNEI. The CDR3 sequence is 14 residues long. For the CDR3, the DNA is TGTGCCAGCAGGGGGACAGCAGTGGCTGAAAAACTGTTTTTT. This gives the protein CASRGTAVAEKLFF.

The chain has TRBV30 and TRBJ2-7, with D perhaps being TRBD1 or TRBD2 (5 bases each). CDR3 length: 13 amino acids. Germline lookup yields CDR1 GTSNPN and CDR2 SVGIG (reference sequence). V dropped 2 bases and J dropped 7 bases, with 15 bases sitting between them. The CDR3 loop reads CAWSRQLSGEQYF. In DNA form, the CDR3 reads TGTGCCTGGAGTAGACAGCTCTCGGGGGAGCAGTACTTC.

The table lists this clone with many counts. This chain connects TRBV7-9 to TRBJ2-7, with 9 bases lining up with TRBD2. This CDR3 spans 13 amino acids. Germline-derived CDR1 and CDR2 are SEHNR and FQNEAQ (reference sequence). With V trimmed by 11 bases and J by 7 bases, 12 bases remained unmatched. In nucleotides, the CDR3 is TGTGCCGGACAACTAGCGGGTATCAGGGAGCAGTACTTC. It is translated as CAGQLAGIREQYF.

The chain has TRBV5-1 and TRBJ2-1; possible D gene TRBD1, 6 bases. Trimming took 4 bases from V and 7 from J, leaving 21 bases between them. CDR1 SGHRS and CDR2 YFSETQ come from the germline V gene. CDR3 length: 16 residues. CDR3 protein: CASSQSALGAVNEQFF. CDR3 nucleotides: TGCGCCAGCAGCCAGTCCGCGTTGGGGGCCGTAAATGAGCAGTTCTTC.

CDR3: CASSESLEPYGYTF. CDR3 in DNA: TGCGCCAGCAGTGAGAGTTTGGAGCCCTATGGCTACACCTTC. V is TRBV10-1 and J is TRBJ1-2, with unresolved D. From germline, CDR1 is WNHNN and CDR2 SYGVQD (reference sequence). The CDR3 contains 14 residues. V was shortened by 2 bases and J by 4 bases, with 11 bases between the two germline ends.

J is TRBJ1-1 and V is TRBV6-5, with D perhaps matching TRBD1 (6 bases). The CDR3 runs to 15 residues. The V and J ends lost 5 bases and 1 base respectively, with 14 bases between them. The V gene's germline CDR1 is MNHEY and CDR2 SVGAGI. The CDR3 bases are TGTGCCAGCAGTGCGGACAGCCTGGGGAACACTGAAGCTTTCTTT. It specifies CASSADSLGNTEAFF.

In the case of this clone: An end of the junction does not agree with germline; a read error may underlie this. The chain joins TRBV28 to TRBJ2-5; perhaps D is TRBD1 or TRBD2 (5 bases each). The CDR3 is 14 amino acids. Germline values: CDR1 MDHEN, CDR2 SYDVKM. The CDR3 loop is CASSDTGATEAQYF. The DNA of the CDR3 is TGTGCCAGCAGCGATACCGGGGCTACAGAGGCCCAGTACTTC.

This chain links TRBV30 with TRBJ1-6; D remains ambiguous. Germline CDR1 is GTSNPN and CDR2 is SVGIG (reference sequence). CDR3 size: 14 residues. Deletions cut 2 bases from V and 2 bases from J, with 7 bases between. The CDR3 DNA reads TGTGCCTGGAGTAGGTCAGCCTATAATTCACCCCTCCACTTT. Its translation: CAWSRSAYNSPLHF. The full variable domain, with the rest looked up from reference TRBV30 and TRBJ1-6, is SQTIHQWPATLVQPVGSPLSLECTVEGTSNPNLYWYRQAAGRGLQLLFYSVGIGQISSEVPQNLSASRPQDRQFILSSKKLLLSDSGFYLCAWSRSAYNSPLHFGNGTRLTVT.

The sample holds a few counts of this clone. This sequence joins TRBV28 and TRBJ1-3; D perhaps matches TRBD1 (5 bases). With 3 bases removed from V and 0 bases from J, the gap between germline ends came to 12 bases. This CDR3 is 16 amino acids long. Germline loops: CDR1 MDHEN, CDR2 SYDVKM. CDR3 sequence (DNA): TGTGCCAGCAGTTTGGCAGGGCTAAACTCTGGAAACACCATATATTTT. Translation: CASSLAGLNSGNTIYF. Variable domain in full (rest from reference TRBV28 and TRBJ1-3): DVKVTQSSRYLVKRTGEKVFLECVQDMDHENMFWYRQDPGLGLRLIYFSYDVKMKEKGDIPEGYSVSREKKERFSLILESASTNQTSMYLCASSLAGLNSGNTIYFGEGSWLTVV.

The J gene is TRBJ2-3, the V gene TRBV19; no definite D call. From germline, CDR1 is LNHDA and CDR2 SQIVND (reference sequence). Trimming stripped 6 bases from V and 0 bases from J, with 7 bases between. The CDR3 sequence is 13 residues long. The CDR3 DNA follows: TGTGCCAGTAGCCCCGAGAGCACAGATACGCAGTATTTT. It specifies CASSPESTDTQYF.

This chain connects TRBV27 to TRBJ1-2; 10 nucleotides line up with TRBD1. The length of the CDR3 is 15 residues. The germline V gene encodes CDR1 MNHEY and CDR2 SMNVEV (reference sequence). V gave up 6 bases and J gave up 5 bases; unmatched junction bases: 9. The CDR3 nucleotides are TGTGCCAGCAGAACGAAGGGACAGGGGACGTATGGCTACACCTTC. Protein sequence: CASRTKGQGTYGYTF.

The chain combines TRBV27 with TRBJ2-1; TRBD2 matches at 8 bases. CDR1 is MNHEY and CDR2 is SMNVEV in the germline V gene (reference sequence). The ends lost 6 bases at V and 3 bases at J; junction bases unmatched: 4. This CDR3 comprises 14 residues. The CDR3 loop is CASRGGRNYNEQFF. The CDR3 DNA is TGTGCCAGCAGAGGCGGGAGGAACTACAATGAGCAGTTCTTC.

J is TRBJ2-1 and V is TRBV2; D is unclear. This CDR3 comprises 17 residues. CDR1 and CDR2 from the germline V gene are SNHLY and FYNNEI. V was shortened by 6 bases and J by 0 bases, with 18 bases between the two germline ends. This chain's CDR3 is CASSLTDWGSSYNEQFF. For the CDR3, the DNA is TGTGCCAGCAGCCTAACTGACTGGGGAAGCTCCTACAATGAGCAGTTCTTC. Full variable domain (missing parts from reference TRBV2 and TRBJ2-1): EPEVTQTPSHQVTQMGQEVILRCVPISNHLYFYWYRQILGQKVEFLVSFYNNEISEKSEIFDDQFSVERPDGSNFTLKIRSTKLEDSAMYFCASSLTDWGSSYNEQFFGPGTRLTVL.

To note about this clone: The same CDR3 arises from other DNA sequences in this sample as well. The chain recombines TRBV6-5 with TRBJ2-1, with D unclear. Trimming pared 6 bases from V and 4 bases from J, leaving 4 bases between. Germline CDR1 reads MNHEY; CDR2 reads SVGAGI. The CDR3 is 11 amino acids. CDR3 in amino acids: CASRLYNEQFF. The CDR3 DNA reads as TGTGCCAGCAGACTTTACAATGAGCAGTTCTTC.

This rearrangement joins TRBV11-2 to TRBJ1-3, with a possible D match to TRBD1 (5 bases). Trimming left V 9 bases short and J 3 bases short, with 15 bases between. The CDR3 has 14 amino acids. The germline gives CDR1 SGHAT, CDR2 FQNNGV. CDR3 DNA: TGTGCCAGTACCCCAGGGAGATTTGGAAACACCATATATTTT. It encodes CASTPGRFGNTIYF.

The V gene is TRBV28, the J gene TRBJ1-2; no clear D gene. V lost 5 bases, J lost 4 bases, and 5 bases lay in between. Germline CDR1 reads MDHEN; CDR2 reads SYDVKM. The CDR3 sequence is 11 residues long. The CDR3 protein is CASSDFYGYTF. The CDR3 nucleotides read TGTGCCAGCAGTGATTTCTATGGCTACACCTTC.

The genes are TRBV5-5 and TRBJ2-3, with 8 bases fitting TRBD1. The length of the CDR3 is 15 residues. V shed 5 bases, J shed 5 bases, and the junction held 10 bases outside the gene matches. Germline lookup yields CDR1 SGHKS and CDR2 YYEKEE (reference sequence). CDR3 sequence (DNA): TGTGCCAGCAGTAGTTGGCGGACAGGGATAGATACGCAGTATTTT. Translation gives CASSSWRTGIDTQYF.

The chain links TRBV2 to TRBJ2-1; no definite D call. This CDR3 contains 10 residues. The V gene lost 8 bases and the J gene lost 8 bases, with 7 bases spanning the gap. Germline loops: CDR1 SNHLY, CDR2 FYNNEI. The CDR3 loop reads CASSTDEQFF. As DNA, the CDR3 is TGTGCCAGCTCTACGGATGAGCAGTTCTTC. The full variable domain, rest sourced from reference TRBV2 and TRBJ2-1, is EPEVTQTPSHQVTQMGQEVILRCVPISNHLYFYWYRQILGQKVEFLVSFYNNEISEKSEIFDDQFSVERPDGSNFTLKIRSTKLEDSAMYFCASSTDEQFFGPGTRLTVL.

The chain links TRBV10-3 to TRBJ1-3, with unresolved D. In germline, CDR1 is ENHRY, CDR2 SYGVKD. The CDR3 runs to 16 residues. The germline V and J ends were trimmed by 4 bases and 0 bases, with 13 bases remaining between them. The CDR3 spells CAISGVGGPSGNTIYF. The CDR3 DNA sequence: TGTGCCATCAGTGGCGTCGGTGGTCCCTCTGGAAACACCATATATTTT.

As regards this clone: The same CDR3 also results from other DNA sequences found in this sample. The rearrangement links TRBV5-1 to TRBJ2-5; maybe TRBD1 (6 bases). The CDR3 consists of 14 residues. Germline values: CDR1 SGHRS, CDR2 YFSETQ. The V end lost 2 bases, the J end lost 2 bases, and 10 bases lay between the germline ends. CDR3 protein: CASSLGGVQETQYF. CDR3 in DNA: TGCGCCAGCAGCTTAGGGGGAGTACAAGAGACCCAGTACTTC.

The table lists this clone with a few counts. The same CDR3 can be traced to other DNA sequences in this sample. The V call is TRBV5-1, the J call TRBJ2-1; 7 nucleotides line up with TRBD2. In germline, CDR1 is SGHRS, CDR2 YFSETQ. Trimming removed 0 bases from V and 0 bases from J; junction bases left unmatched: 9. The CDR3 is 18 residues long. DNA of the CDR3: TGCGCCAGCAGCTTGGATCCTAGCGGACCGTACTCCTACAATGAGCAGTTCTTC. Translated, it gives CASSLDPSGPYSYNEQFF.